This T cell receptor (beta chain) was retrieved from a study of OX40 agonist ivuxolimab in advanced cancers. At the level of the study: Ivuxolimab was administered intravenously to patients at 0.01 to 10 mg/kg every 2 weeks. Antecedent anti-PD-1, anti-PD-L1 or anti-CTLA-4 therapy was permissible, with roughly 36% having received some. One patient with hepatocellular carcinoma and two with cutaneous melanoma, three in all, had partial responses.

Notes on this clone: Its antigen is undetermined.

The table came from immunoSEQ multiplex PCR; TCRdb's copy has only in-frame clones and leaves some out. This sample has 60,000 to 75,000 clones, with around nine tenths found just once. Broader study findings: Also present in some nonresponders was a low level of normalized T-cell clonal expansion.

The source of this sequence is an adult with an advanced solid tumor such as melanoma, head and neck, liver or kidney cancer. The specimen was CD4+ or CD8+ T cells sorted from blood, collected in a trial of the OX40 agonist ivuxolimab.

In nucleotides, the CDR3 is TGTGCCAGCAGAGGGACTAGCGGGGGGGCCTTCGGCACCGGGGAGCTGTTTTTT. It codes for CASRGTSGGAFGTGELFF. The V call is TRBV28, the J call TRBJ2-2; 16 bases fit TRBD2. The CDR3 has 18 amino acids. The junction had 8 bases not matched to a gene; V was cut back by 6 bases and J by 4 bases. Germline V lookup: CDR1 MDHEN, CDR2 SYDVKM. Looking up the rest from reference TRBV28 and TRBJ2-2 gives the full variable domain: DVKVTQSSRYLVKRTGEKVFLECVQDMDHENMFWYRQDPGLGLRLIYFSYDVKMKEKGDIPEGYSVSREKKERFSLILESASTNQTSMYLCASRGTSGGAFGTGELFFGEGSRLTVL.